The 2 T cell receptor beta chains below all came from one sample that was sequenced in a study of T-cell memory formation after mild COVID-19. Using its own MiXCR run on the 5' RACE reads, TCRdb lists one record per CDR3 protein. Here the sample spans 200,000 to 250,000 distinct CDR3 sequences, around 30% being singletons. The material sequenced was PBMCs or a T cell subset sorted from them (not recorded which). The receptors were sampled from an adult woman who had mild COVID-19 (a few samples of this study predate the infection). Cell type and time point are not known.

This clonotype was detected a few times. The chain combines TRBV3-1 with TRBJ2-5; 9 nucleotides align to TRBD2. Germline assignment: CDR1 LGHDT and CDR2 YNNKEL (reference sequence). Losses at the gene ends were 5 bases for V and 4 bases for J; bases not matched to a gene: 5. The CDR3 contains 14 residues. The CDR3 DNA sequence: TGTGCCAGCAGCTCCGCGGGAGGGCTAGAGACCCAGTACTTC. Protein product: CASSSAGGLETQYF.

The table lists this clonotype with a few counts. V gene TRBV12-3 or TRBV12-4 combines with J gene TRBJ2-1; the D is unclear. V was pared by 1 base and J by 7 bases, with 17 bases between. The CDR3 totals 16 residues. The CDR3 DNA reads as TGTGCCAGCAGTTTAGGGCATCCCTCAAGTGGGAATGAGCAGTTCTTC. Protein: CASSLGHPSSGNEQFF.